Listed here are 25 T cell receptor beta chains from one sample, sequenced in a study of shared clonotypes between healthy human individuals. The data were produced by immunoSEQ multiplex PCR, yet TCRdb's version contains in-frame clones alone and is incomplete. This table holds some 2.1 million clones, roughly 95% found once. Cells designated naive CD8 were CD45RO-negative and were positively selected for CCR7, with terminally differentiated effector memory CD45RA+ cells excluded. The sample taken for sequencing was naive CD8+ T cells sorted from blood. These receptors all stem from a man younger than 30 in good health.

The rearrangement uses TRBV11-2 and TRBJ2-7; D may be TRBD1 (6 bases). Germline V gene lookup returns CDR1 SGHAT and CDR2 FQNNGV. The CDR3 is made up of 16 amino acids. V was pared by 3 bases and J by 6 bases, with 21 bases between. CDR3 loop: CASSLWGLRGQSEQYF. DNA for the CDR3: TGTGCCAGCAGCTTGTGGGGGCTACGGGGACAATCCGAGCAGTACTTC.

J is TRBJ2-1 and V is TRBV5-1, with a possible D match to TRBD2 (6 bases). The V gene lost 3 bases and the J gene lost 4 bases, with 14 bases spanning the gap. From germline, CDR1 is SGHRS and CDR2 YFSETQ. The length of the CDR3 is 15 residues. In nucleotides, the CDR3 is TGCGCCAGCAGCTCCTCCCGGGAGTGGTACAATGAGCAGTTCTTC. Amino acid sequence: CASSSSREWYNEQFF.

Comment on this clone: The same CDR3 also results from other DNA sequences found in this sample. The chain recombines TRBV4-1 with TRBJ2-7; 9 nucleotides line up with TRBD2. Trimming removed 4 bases from V and 4 bases from J; junction bases left unmatched: 8. Looked up from germline, CDR1 is MGHRA and CDR2 is YSYEKL. The CDR3 totals 15 residues. DNA of the CDR3: TGCGCCAGCAGCCCTAGGCTAGCGGGGCTGTACGAGCAGTACTTC. This gives the protein CASSPRLAGLYEQYF.

The V gene is TRBV9, the J gene TRBJ1-2, with 9 bases lining up with TRBD1. The germline V gene has CDR1 SGDLS and CDR2 YYNGEE. There are 15 residues in the CDR3. Germline trimming cut 4 bases from V and 2 bases from J; bases unmatched to any gene: 6. The CDR3 here is CASSSTGTGNYGYTF. In DNA form, the CDR3 reads TGTGCCAGCAGCTCAACCGGGACAGGGAACTATGGCTACACCTTC.

This chain connects TRBV27 to TRBJ2-7; D is unclear. This CDR3 has 13 residues. V was cut by 6 bases and J by 1 base, with 10 bases left in between. Germline-derived CDR1 and CDR2 are MNHEY and SMNVEV (reference sequence). CDR3 sequence reads: CASRGSYSYEQYF. DNA of the CDR3: TGTGCCAGCAGGGGATCATATTCCTACGAGCAGTACTTC.

The chain couples TRBV18 to TRBJ2-4; no firm D call. Germline V lookup: CDR1 KGHSH, CDR2 LQKENI. Trimming cost V 0 bases and J 0 bases, with 9 bases left between them. The CDR3 is made up of 16 amino acids. The CDR3 DNA is TGTGCCAGCTCACCACCTCCTAGGGCAGCCAAAAACATTCAGTACTTC. It encodes CASSPPPRAAKNIQYF.

The rearrangement uses TRBV4-1 and TRBJ1-2; TRBD1 aligns across 8 bases. The V gene's germline CDR1 is MGHRA and CDR2 YSYEKL. J gave up 1 base and V 3 bases, and 4 bases lay outside the gene matches. The CDR3 is 15 amino acids. Here the CDR3 DNA reads TGCGCCAGCAGCCACGGGACAGGCTTTAACTATGGCTACACCTTC. Protein product: CASSHGTGFNYGYTF.

This chain joins TRBV10-3 and TRBJ2-7; D is undetermined. The germline V gene has CDR1 ENHRY and CDR2 SYGVKD. CDR3 length: 13 residues. Trimming cost V 10 bases and J 1 base, with 14 bases left between them. The CDR3 spells CASRLQDSYEQYF. The CDR3 bases are TGTGCCAGCAGACTGCAGGATTCCTACGAGCAGTACTTC.

The V gene is TRBV19, the J gene TRBJ2-3, with 12 bases fitting TRBD1. Trimming removed 5 bases from V and 5 bases from J; junction bases left unmatched: 5. This CDR3 spans 15 amino acids. Germline V gives CDR1 LNHDA, CDR2 SQIVND (reference sequence). The CDR3: CASSPGQGAGDTQYF. The CDR3 coding sequence is TGTGCCAGTAGTCCGGGACAGGGGGCAGGAGATACGCAGTATTTT.

V gene TRBV27 combines with J gene TRBJ2-7; a possible D gene is TRBD1 (6 bases). Trimming left V 6 bases short and J 2 bases short, with 14 bases between. From germline, CDR1 is MNHEY and CDR2 SMNVEV (reference sequence). The CDR3 has 14 residues. This CDR3 reads CASSPQGIPYEQYF. The CDR3 coding sequence is TGTGCCAGCAGCCCGCAGGGGATCCCCTACGAGCAGTACTTC.

The table lists this clone with a count of one. The chain is built from TRBV7-9 and TRBJ1-4, with 8 positions matching TRBD1. Trimming removed 3 bases from V and 4 bases from J; junction bases left unmatched: 13. CDR1 is SEHNR and CDR2 is FQNEAQ in the germline V gene (reference sequence). This CDR3 comprises 18 residues. The CDR3 sequence is CASSFAGTGTSGNEKLFF. In nucleotides, the CDR3 is TGTGCCAGCAGCTTCGCCGGGACAGGAACCTCGGGTAATGAAAAACTGTTTTTT.

V gene TRBV5-1 combines with J gene TRBJ2-2; D perhaps matches TRBD1 (6 bases). Germline values: CDR1 SGHRS, CDR2 YFSETQ. The V gene lost 4 bases and the J gene lost 0 bases, with 10 bases spanning the gap. CDR3 size: 15 residues. The CDR3 region is CASSHGTTNTGELFF. CDR3 nucleotide sequence: TGCGCCAGCAGCCACGGGACAACGAACACCGGGGAGCTGTTTTTT.

The J gene is TRBJ2-2, the V gene TRBV6-6; no clear D. V dropped 6 bases and J dropped 3 bases, with 8 bases sitting between them. Germline V gene sequence: CDR1 MNHNY, CDR2 SVGAGI (reference sequence). The CDR3 is 13 residues long. The CDR3 bases are TGTGCCAGCAGCCAACTCTACACCGGGGAGCTGTTTTTT. Its protein product is CASSQLYTGELFF.

This chain connects TRBV13 to TRBJ2-7; D not resolved. V was shortened by 4 bases and J by 5 bases, with 12 bases between the two germline ends. The CDR3 has 13 amino acids. The germline gives CDR1 PRHDT, CDR2 FYEKMQ (reference sequence). For the CDR3, the DNA is TGTGCCAGCAGCTCCGTCGGAAGGGACGAGCAGTACTTC. Translating it yields CASSSVGRDEQYF.

Points on this clone: Other DNA sequences from this sample encode an identical CDR3 as well. The chain has TRBV6-1 and TRBJ1-1; D unclear. Trimming took 6 bases from V and 1 from J, leaving 3 bases between them. This CDR3 is built from 11 residues. The germline V gene encodes CDR1 MNHNS and CDR2 SASEGT. CDR3 in amino acids: CASRENTEAFF. DNA for the CDR3: TGTGCCAGCAGGGAGAACACTGAAGCTTTCTTT.

The chain couples TRBV12-2 to TRBJ1-6. TRBV12-2 is shown as a pseudogene. This CDR3 has 17 residues. DNA for the CDR3: TGTGCAAGTCGCCCCCCTGGGGGTAGCTCCTATAATTCACCCCTCCACTTT. Encoded protein: CASRPPGGSSYNSPLHF.

This clone has just one count. The V and J genes are TRBV5-1 and TRBJ2-7; D might be TRBD2 (5 bases). Germline CDR1 is SGHRS and CDR2 is YFSETQ. The CDR3 runs to 15 residues. Trimming took 5 bases from V and 4 from J, leaving 19 bases between them. For the CDR3, the DNA is TGCGCCAGCAGGGCCGACGGGGTCCCTGATTACGAGCAGTACTTC. As protein: CASRADGVPDYEQYF.

The genes are TRBV28 and TRBJ1-4; perhaps TRBD1 as D (5 bases). Trimming took off 3 bases at V and 3 bases at J, with 14 bases between the two ends. The CDR3 spans 16 residues. The germline gives CDR1 MDHEN, CDR2 SYDVKM. CDR3 sequence (DNA): TGTGCCAGCAGTTTTTTTCTCGGGGCCTCTAATGAAAAACTGTTTTTT. It encodes CASSFFLGASNEKLFF.

The chain is built from TRBV13 and TRBJ1-2; the D gene is possibly TRBD1 (5 bases). Germline-derived CDR1 and CDR2 are PRHDT and FYEKMQ (reference sequence). The length of the CDR3 is 15 residues. V was shortened by 2 bases and J by 0 bases, with 10 bases between the two germline ends. The CDR3, as DNA: TGTGCCAGCAGCTTAATGCAGGGACCTAACTATGGCTACACCTTC. Its translation: CASSLMQGPNYGYTF.

Concerning this clone itself: Other DNA variants within this sample encode the same CDR3. This rearrangement joins TRBV27 to TRBJ2-7; the D call may be TRBD1 or TRBD2 (5 bases each). The ends were cut back, 2 bases at V and 1 base at J, with 9 bases in the middle. Germline lookup yields CDR1 MNHEY and CDR2 SMNVEV (reference sequence). This CDR3 is built from 14 residues. The CDR3 DNA sequence: TGTGCCAGCAGTTTACAGGGCGGGTCCTACGAGCAGTACTTC. Translation gives CASSLQGGSYEQYF.

V and J are TRBV28 and TRBJ1-2; weak D call: TRBD1 (6 bases). This CDR3 contains 15 residues. Deletions cut 5 bases from V and 3 bases from J, with 16 bases between. Germline V lookup: CDR1 MDHEN, CDR2 SYDVKM. The CDR3 here is CASSKQTGTYYGYTF. The DNA for the CDR3 is TGTGCCAGCAGTAAACAAACCGGGACATACTATGGCTACACCTTC.

In DNA, the CDR3 is TGTGCCAGCATACCCTCGGGTAATGAGCAGTTCTTC. Residues: CASIPSGNEQFF. This chain joins TRBV2 and TRBJ2-1; D is undetermined. Germline V gene lookup returns CDR1 SNHLY and CDR2 FYNNEI. The V end was cut by 7 bases, the J end by 7 bases, with 11 bases between. The CDR3 contains 12 residues.

CDR3 coding DNA: TGTGCCAGCAGCCTCAGTCCTCGACTAGCGGGGACGAACACCGGGGAGCTGTTTTTT. It codes for CASSLSPRLAGTNTGELFF. This rearrangement joins TRBV5-6 to TRBJ2-2; 11 positions agree with TRBD2. V trimming: 4 bases; J trimming: 0 bases; junction bases outside the gene matches: 11. Germline lookup yields CDR1 SGHDT and CDR2 YYEEEE. The CDR3 is 19 amino acids.

The chain has TRBV5-1 and TRBJ2-5; D may correspond to TRBD1 or TRBD2 (5 bases each). Trimming removed 0 bases from V and 3 bases from J, with 9 bases in between. The CDR3 has 14 residues. From germline, CDR1 is SGHRS and CDR2 YFSETQ. The CDR3 sequence: CASSLEMGEETQYF. CDR3 coding DNA: TGCGCCAGCAGCTTGGAGATGGGGGAAGAGACCCAGTACTTC. Together with reference TRBV5-1 and TRBJ2-5, the CDR3 gives the full variable domain: KAGVTQTPRYLIKTRGQQVTLSCSPISGHRSVSWYQQTPGQGLQFLFEYFSETQRNKGNFPGRFSGRQFSNSRSEMNVSTLELGDSALYLCASSLEMGEETQYFGPGTRLLVL.

This clone was seen just once. Other DNA variants within this sample encode the same CDR3. This chain links TRBV27 with TRBJ2-7, with 11 bases that match TRBD1. V was clipped by 3 bases and J by 4 bases; unmatched bases: 2. This CDR3 is built from 14 residues. Germline-derived CDR1 and CDR2 are MNHEY and SMNVEV (reference sequence). CDR3 sequence reads: CASSFGTGGYEQYF. CDR3 nucleotide sequence: TGTGCCAGCAGTTTTGGGACAGGGGGTTACGAGCAGTACTTC.